The entry that follows covers one T cell receptor beta chain sequence. Primers: 60 Vbeta forward and 13 Jbeta reverse. TCRdb's table, derived via immunoSEQ multiplex PCR, lists solely in-frame clones and lacks some. Found here are almost 80,000 clones, approximately 61% of them singletons; the top ten hold 6.5% to 7.5%. This entry comes from a study of cytomegalovirus exposure and HLA in healthy donors. CDR1 and CDR2 (germline): KGHSH, LQKENI. There are 15 residues in the CDR3. Between the trimmed V and J ends, which lost 0 bases and 4 bases, there was a span of 12 bases. The clonotype comes from a woman aged 50 to 60 in good health and CMV-seropositive. Sample: PBMCs. The genes are TRBV18 and TRBJ1-2; D is undetermined. In DNA, the CDR3 is TGTGCCAGCTCACCACCTCAGGAATCGATCTATGGCTACACCTTC. This encodes CASSPPQESIYGYTF.